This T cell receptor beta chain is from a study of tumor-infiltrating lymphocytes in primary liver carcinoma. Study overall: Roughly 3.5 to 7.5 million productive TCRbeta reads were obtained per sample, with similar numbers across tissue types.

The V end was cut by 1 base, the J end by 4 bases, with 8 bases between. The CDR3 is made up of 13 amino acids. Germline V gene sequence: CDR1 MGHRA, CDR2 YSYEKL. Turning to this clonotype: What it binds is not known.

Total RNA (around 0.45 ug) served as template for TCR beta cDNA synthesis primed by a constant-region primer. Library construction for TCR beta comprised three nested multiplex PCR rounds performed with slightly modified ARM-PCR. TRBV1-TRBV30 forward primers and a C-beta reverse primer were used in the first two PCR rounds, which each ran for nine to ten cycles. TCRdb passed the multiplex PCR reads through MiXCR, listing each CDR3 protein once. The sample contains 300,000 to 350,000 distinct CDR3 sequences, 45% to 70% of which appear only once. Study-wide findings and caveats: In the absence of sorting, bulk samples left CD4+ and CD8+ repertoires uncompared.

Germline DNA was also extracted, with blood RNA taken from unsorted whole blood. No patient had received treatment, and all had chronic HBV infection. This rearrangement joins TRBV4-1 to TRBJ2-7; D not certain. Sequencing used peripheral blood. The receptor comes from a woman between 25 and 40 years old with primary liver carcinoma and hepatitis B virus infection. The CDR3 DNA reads TGCGCCAGCAGCCAAGGGCCTGTTTACGAGCAGTACTTC. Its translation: CASSQGPVYEQYF.